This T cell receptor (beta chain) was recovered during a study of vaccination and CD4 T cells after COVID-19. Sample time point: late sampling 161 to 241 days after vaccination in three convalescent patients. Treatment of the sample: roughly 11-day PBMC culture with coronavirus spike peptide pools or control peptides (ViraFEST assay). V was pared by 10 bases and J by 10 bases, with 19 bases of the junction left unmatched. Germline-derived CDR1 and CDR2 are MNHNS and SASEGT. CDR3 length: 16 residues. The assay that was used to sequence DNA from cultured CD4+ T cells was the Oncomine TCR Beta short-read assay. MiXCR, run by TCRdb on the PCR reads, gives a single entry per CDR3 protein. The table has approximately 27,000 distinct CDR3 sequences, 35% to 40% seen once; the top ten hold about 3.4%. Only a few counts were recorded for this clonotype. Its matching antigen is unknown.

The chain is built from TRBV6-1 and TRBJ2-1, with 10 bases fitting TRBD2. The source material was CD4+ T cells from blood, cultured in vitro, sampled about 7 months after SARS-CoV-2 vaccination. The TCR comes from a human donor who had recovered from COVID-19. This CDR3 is CATAPPSGSLEREQFF. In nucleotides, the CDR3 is TGTGCCACTGCGCCACCTAGCGGGAGCCTTGAGCGGGAGCAGTTCTTC.